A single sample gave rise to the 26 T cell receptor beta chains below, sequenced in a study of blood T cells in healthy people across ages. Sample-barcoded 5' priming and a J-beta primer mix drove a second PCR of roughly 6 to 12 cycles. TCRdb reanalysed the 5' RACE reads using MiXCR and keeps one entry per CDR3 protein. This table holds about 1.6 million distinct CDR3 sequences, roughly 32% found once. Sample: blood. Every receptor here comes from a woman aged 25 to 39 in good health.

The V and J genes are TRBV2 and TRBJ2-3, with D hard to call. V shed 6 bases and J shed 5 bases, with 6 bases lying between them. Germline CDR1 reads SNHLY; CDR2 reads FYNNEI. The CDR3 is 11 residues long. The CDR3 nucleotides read TGTGCCAGCAGAATGTTAGATACGCAGTATTTT. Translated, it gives CASRMLDTQYF.

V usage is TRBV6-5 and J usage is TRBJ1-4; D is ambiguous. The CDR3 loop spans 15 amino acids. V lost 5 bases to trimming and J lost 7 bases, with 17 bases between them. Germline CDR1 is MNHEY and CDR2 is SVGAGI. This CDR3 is CASSQDSARGEKLFF. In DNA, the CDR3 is TGTGCCAGCAGTCAGGACTCAGCCCGAGGTGAAAAACTGTTTTTT.

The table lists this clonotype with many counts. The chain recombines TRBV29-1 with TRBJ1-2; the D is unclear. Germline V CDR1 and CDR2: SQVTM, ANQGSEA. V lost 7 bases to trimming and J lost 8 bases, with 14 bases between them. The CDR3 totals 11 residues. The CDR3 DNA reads TGCAGCGCCTTGGTTCAAGCCGGCTACACCTTC. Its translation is CSALVQAGYTF.

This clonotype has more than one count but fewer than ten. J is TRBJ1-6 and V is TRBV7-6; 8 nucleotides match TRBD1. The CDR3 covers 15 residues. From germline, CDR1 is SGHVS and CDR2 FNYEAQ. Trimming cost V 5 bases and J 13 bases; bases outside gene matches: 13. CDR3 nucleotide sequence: TGTGCCAGCAGCCTCGGACAGGGCCCTAGGTCTCCCCTCCACTTT. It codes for CASSLGQGPRSPLHF.

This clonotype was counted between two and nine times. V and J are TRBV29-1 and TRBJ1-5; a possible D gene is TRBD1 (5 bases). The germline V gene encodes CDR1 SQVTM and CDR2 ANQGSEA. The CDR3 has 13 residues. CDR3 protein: CSHGGDSNQPQHF. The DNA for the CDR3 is TGCAGTCACGGGGGTGATAGCAATCAGCCCCAGCATTTT. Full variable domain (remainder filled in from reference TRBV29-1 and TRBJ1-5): SAVISQKPSRDICQRGTSLTIQCQVDSQVTMMFWYRQQPGQSLTLIATANQGSEATYESGFVIDKFPISRPNLTFSTLTVSNMSPEDSSIYLCSHGGDSNQPQHFGDGTRLSIL.

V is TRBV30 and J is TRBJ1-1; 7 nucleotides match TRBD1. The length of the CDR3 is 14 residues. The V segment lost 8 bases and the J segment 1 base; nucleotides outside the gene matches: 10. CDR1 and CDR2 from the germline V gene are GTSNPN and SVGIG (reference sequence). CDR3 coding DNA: TGTGCCCGAAACCCCCGACAGGGGAACACTGAAGCTTTCTTT. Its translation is CARNPRQGNTEAFF.

The CDR3 loop reads CASSRTAWRAGYQETQYF. The CDR3, as DNA: TGTGCCAGCAGTCGGACAGCTTGGAGGGCCGGGTACCAAGAGACCCAGTACTTC. This sequence joins TRBV6-1 and TRBJ2-5, with D possibly called TRBD1 or TRBD2 (6 bases each). Trimming shortened V by 5 bases and J by 0 bases, and 22 bases separated the two germline ends. CDR3 length equals 18 residues. Per the germline V gene, CDR1 is MNHNS and CDR2 is SASEGT.

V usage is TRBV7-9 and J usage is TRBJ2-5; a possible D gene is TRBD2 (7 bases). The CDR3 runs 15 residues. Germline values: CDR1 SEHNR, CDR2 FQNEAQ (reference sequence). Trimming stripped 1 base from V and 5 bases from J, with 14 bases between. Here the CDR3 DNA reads TGTGCCAGCAGCTTAGGGGGGGGCCAAGGGGAGACCCAGTACTTC. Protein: CASSLGGGQGETQYF. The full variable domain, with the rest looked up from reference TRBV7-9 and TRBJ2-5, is DTGVSQNPRHKITKRGQNVTFRCDPISEHNRLYWYRQTLGQGPEFLTYFQNEAQLEKSRLLSDRFSAERPKGSFSTLEIQRTEQGDSAMYLCASSLGGGQGETQYFGPGTRLLVL.

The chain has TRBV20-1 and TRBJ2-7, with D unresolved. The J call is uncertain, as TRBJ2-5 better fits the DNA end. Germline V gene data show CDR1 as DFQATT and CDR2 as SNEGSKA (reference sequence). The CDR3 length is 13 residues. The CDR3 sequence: CSARDVGSETQYF. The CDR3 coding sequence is TGCAGTGCTAGAGACGTCGGCTCGGAGACCCAGTACTTC.

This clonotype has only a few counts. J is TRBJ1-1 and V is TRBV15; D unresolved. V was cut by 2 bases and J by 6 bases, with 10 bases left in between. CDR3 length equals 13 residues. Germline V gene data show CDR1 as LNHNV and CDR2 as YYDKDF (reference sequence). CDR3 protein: CATSRPGVSEAFF. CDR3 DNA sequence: TGTGCCACCAGCAGACCAGGTGTGTCTGAAGCTTTCTTT.

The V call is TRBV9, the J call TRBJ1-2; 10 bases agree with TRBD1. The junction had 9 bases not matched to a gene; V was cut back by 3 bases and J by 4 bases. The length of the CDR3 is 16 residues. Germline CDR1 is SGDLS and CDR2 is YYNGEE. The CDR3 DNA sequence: TGTGCCAGCAGCGCCCGGACAGGGGGAGATTTCTATGGCTACACCTTC. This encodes CASSARTGGDFYGYTF.

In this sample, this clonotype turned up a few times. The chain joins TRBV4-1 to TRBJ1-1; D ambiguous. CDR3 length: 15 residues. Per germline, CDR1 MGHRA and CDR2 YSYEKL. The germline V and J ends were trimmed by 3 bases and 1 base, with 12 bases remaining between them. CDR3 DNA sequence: TGCGCCAGCAGCCAGGATCCTATGGCGAACACTGAAGCTTTCTTT. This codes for CASSQDPMANTEAFF.

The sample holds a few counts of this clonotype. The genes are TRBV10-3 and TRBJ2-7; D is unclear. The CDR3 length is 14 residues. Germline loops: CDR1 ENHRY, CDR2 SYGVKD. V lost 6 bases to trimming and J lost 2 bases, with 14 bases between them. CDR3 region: CAISPIPGAYEQYF. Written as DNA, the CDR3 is TGTGCCATCAGCCCGATCCCCGGCGCCTACGAGCAGTACTTC.

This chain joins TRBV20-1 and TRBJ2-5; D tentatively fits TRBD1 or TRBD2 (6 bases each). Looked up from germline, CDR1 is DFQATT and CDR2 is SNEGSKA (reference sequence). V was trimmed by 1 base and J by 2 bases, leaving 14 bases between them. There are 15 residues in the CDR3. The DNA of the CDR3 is TGCAGTGCTAGAGTGATCCGCGGGACACAAGAGACCCAGTACTTC. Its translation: CSARVIRGTQETQYF.

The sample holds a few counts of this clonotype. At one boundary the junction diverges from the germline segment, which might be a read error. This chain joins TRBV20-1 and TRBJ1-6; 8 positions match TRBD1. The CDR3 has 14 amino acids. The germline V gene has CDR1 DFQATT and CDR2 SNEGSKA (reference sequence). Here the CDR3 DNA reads TGCAGTGCTAGAGATTCCAGGGGGCATTCACCCCGCCACTTT. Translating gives CSARDSRGHSPRHF.

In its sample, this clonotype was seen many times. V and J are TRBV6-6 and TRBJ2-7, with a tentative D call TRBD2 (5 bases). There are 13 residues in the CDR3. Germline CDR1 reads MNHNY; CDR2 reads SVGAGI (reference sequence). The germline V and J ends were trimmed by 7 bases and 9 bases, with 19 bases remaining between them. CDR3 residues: CASKDDIYEGQYF. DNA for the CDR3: TGTGCCAGCAAGGACGATATCTACGAGGGGCAGTACTTC.

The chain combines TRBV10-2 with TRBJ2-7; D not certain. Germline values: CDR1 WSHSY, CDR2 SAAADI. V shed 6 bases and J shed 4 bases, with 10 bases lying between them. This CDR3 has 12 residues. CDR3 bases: TGCGCCAGCAGGGCAGGAGAATACGAGCAGTACTTC. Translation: CASRAGEYEQYF.

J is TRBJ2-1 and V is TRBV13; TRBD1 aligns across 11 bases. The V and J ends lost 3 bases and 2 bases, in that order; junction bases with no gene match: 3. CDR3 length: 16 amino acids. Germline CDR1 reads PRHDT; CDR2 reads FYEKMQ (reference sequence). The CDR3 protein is CASSFKGQGAYNEQFF. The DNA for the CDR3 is TGTGCCAGCAGCTTTAAGGGACAGGGGGCCTACAATGAGCAGTTCTTC.

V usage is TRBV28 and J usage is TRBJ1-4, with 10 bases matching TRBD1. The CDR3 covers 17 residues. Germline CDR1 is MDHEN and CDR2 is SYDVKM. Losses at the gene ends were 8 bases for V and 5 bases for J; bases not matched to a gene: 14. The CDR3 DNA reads TGTGCCAGCTCACCCGGGACAGGGGAACTCAAAAATGAAAAACTGTTTTTT. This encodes CASSPGTGELKNEKLFF.

CDR3 sequence (DNA): TGTGCCAGCAGTGAACGCCGGGACAGGATGGGAGGCTACACCTTC. Its translation: CASSERRDRMGGYTF. The chain is built from TRBV2 and TRBJ1-2; TRBD1 matches at 8 bases. Germline V CDR1 and CDR2: SNHLY, FYNNEI. J gave up 8 bases and V 2 bases, and 10 bases lay outside the gene matches. The CDR3 totals 15 residues.

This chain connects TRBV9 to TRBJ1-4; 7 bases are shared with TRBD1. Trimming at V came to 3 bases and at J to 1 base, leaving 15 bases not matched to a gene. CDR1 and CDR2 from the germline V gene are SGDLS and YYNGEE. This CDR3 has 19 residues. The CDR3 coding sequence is TGTGCCAGCAGCGCCCGCGGGAGGGGGCGGTTGAGAACTAATGAAAAACTGTTTTTT. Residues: CASSARGRGRLRTNEKLFF.

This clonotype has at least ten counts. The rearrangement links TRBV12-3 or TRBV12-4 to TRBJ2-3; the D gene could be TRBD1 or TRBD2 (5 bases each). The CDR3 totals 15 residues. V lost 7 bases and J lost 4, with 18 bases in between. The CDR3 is CASTTHLGDSDTQYF. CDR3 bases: TGTGCCAGCACCACCCATCTGGGGGATTCAGATACGCAGTATTTT.

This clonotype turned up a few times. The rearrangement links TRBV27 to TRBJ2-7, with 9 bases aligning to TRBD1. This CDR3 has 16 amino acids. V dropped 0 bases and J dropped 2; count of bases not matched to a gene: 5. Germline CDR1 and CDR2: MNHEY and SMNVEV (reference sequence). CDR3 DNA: TGTGCCAGCAGTTTATCGTGGAGACAGGGGGCCTACGAGCAGTACTTC. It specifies CASSLSWRQGAYEQYF.

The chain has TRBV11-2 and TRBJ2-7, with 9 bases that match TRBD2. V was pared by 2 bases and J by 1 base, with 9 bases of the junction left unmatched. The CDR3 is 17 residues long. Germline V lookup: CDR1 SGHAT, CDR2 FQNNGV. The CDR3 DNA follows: TGTGCCAGCAGCTTACAACTAGCGGGCCTCTCTTCCTACGAGCAGTACTTC. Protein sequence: CASSLQLAGLSSYEQYF.

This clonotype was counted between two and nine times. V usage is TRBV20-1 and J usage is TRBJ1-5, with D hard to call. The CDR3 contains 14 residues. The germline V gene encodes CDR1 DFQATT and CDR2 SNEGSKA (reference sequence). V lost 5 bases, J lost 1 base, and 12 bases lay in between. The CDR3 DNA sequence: TGCAGTGCTCATCATAGGATCAGCAATCAGCCCCAGCATTTT. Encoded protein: CSAHHRISNQPQHF.

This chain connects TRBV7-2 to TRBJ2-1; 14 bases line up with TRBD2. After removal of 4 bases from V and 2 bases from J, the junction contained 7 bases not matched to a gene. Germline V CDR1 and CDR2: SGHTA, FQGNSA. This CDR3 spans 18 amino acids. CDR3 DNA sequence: TGTGCCAGCAGCTGGACTAGCGGGGGGACACCACCCTACAATGAGCAGTTCTTC. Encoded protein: CASSWTSGGTPPYNEQFF. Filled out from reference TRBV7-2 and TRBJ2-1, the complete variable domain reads GAGVSQSPSNKVTEKGKDVELRCDPISGHTALYWYRQSLGQGLEFLIYFQGNSAPDKSGLPSDRFSAERTGGSVSTLTIQRTQQEDSAVYLCASSWTSGGTPPYNEQFFGPGTRLTVL.